Listed below are T cell receptor beta chains from one sample, sequenced in a study of beta chain features in type 1 diabetes. Using immunoSEQ multiplex PCR, the repertoire was profiled, and TCRdb retains in-frame clones only, with some absent. This sample yields 300,000 to 450,000 clones, of which about 20% are seen a single time; 0.044% belongs to the top ten. What was sequenced was naive CD4+ T cells from blood. The receptors were gathered from a woman between 18 and 30 years old in good health. Each CDR3 is given with its conserved first and last residue. The order of the fields is clone size, J gene, V gene, D gene, CDR3 DNA, CDR3 protein. A D gene is named only where the DNA matches it firmly. Not all rows give a size; the values are once, few, many and, for expanded clones, a class.

clone_size: NA; j_call: TRBJ2-3; v_call: TRBV10-3; d_call: NA; cdr3_nt: TGTGCCATCCAGGGTAACACAGATACGCAGTATTTT; cdr3_aa: CAIQGNTDTQYF
clone_size: few; j_call: TRBJ1-1; v_call: TRBV29-1; d_call: NA; cdr3_nt: TGCAGCGCCGCGGGCGGGGGTCCGAACACTGAAGCTTTCTTT; cdr3_aa: CSAAGGGPNTEAFF
clone_size: few; j_call: TRBJ2-2; v_call: TRBV29-1; d_call: TRBD2; cdr3_nt: TGCAGCGTTGGCGGGAGAGGCACCGGGGAGCTGTTTTTT; cdr3_aa: CSVGGRGTGELFF
clone_size: few; j_call: TRBJ1-4; v_call: TRBV29-1; d_call: NA; cdr3_nt: TGCAGCGTCGAGGGCAGGGGTCGGGAAAAACTGTTTTTT; cdr3_aa: CSVEGRGREKLFF
clone_size: NA; j_call: TRBJ2-3; v_call: TRBV7-3; d_call: TRBD2; cdr3_nt: TGTGCCAGCAGCTTAACAGGGGGAGCGGGGGTGAACACAGATACGCAGTATTTT; cdr3_aa: CASSLTGGAGVNTDTQYF
clone_size: few; j_call: TRBJ2-3; v_call: TRBV2; d_call: NA; cdr3_nt: TGTGCCAGCAGTGAAGTACAGTATTTT; cdr3_aa: CASSEVQYF
clone_size: few; j_call: TRBJ2-3; v_call: TRBV30; d_call: NA; cdr3_nt: TGTGCCTGGAGTGGGTCTATCCTTAGCACAGATACGCAGTATTTT; cdr3_aa: CAWSGSILSTDTQYF
clone_size: NA; j_call: TRBJ2-5; v_call: TRBV13; d_call: TRBD1; cdr3_nt: TGTGCCAGCAGCCACACAGGGGGCTCAGAGACCCAGTACTTC; cdr3_aa: CASSHTGGSETQYF
clone_size: few; j_call: TRBJ1-2; v_call: TRBV5-1; d_call: NA; cdr3_nt: TGCGCCAGCAGCTTTGACGGGACTAACTATGGCTACACCTTC; cdr3_aa: CASSFDGTNYGYTF
clone_size: NA; j_call: TRBJ2-1; v_call: TRBV9; d_call: NA; cdr3_nt: TGTGCCAGCAGCTCCCGGAAGTTGGCGTGGGAGAATGAGCAGTTCTTC; cdr3_aa: CASSSRKLAWENEQFF
clone_size: few; j_call: TRBJ2-3; v_call: TRBV5-4; d_call: TRBD2; cdr3_nt: TGTGCCAGCAGCTTGTGGTCTAGCGGGAGCACAGATACGCAGTATTTT; cdr3_aa: CASSLWSSGSTDTQYF
clone_size: NA; j_call: TRBJ1-2; v_call: TRBV2; d_call: TRBD1; cdr3_nt: TGTGCCAGCACCGGACAGGTTGGCTACACCTTC; cdr3_aa: CASTGQVGYTF
clone_size: few; j_call: TRBJ2-7; v_call: TRBV5-4; d_call: TRBD2; cdr3_nt: TGTGCCAGCAGCCCGTGGACTAGCGGGAGAGATCGGTACGAGCAGTACTTC; cdr3_aa: CASSPWTSGRDRYEQYF
clone_size: few; j_call: TRBJ2-7; v_call: TRBV18; d_call: TRBD2; cdr3_nt: TGTGCCAGCTCACCCCCGGGGGGAGGCGAGCAGTACTTC; cdr3_aa: CASSPPGGGEQYF
clone_size: NA; j_call: TRBJ2-2; v_call: TRBV30; d_call: NA; cdr3_nt: TGTGCCTGGACCTGGGGAACTAGGTCCGGGGAGCTGTTTTTT; cdr3_aa: CAWTWGTRSGELFF
clone_size: few; j_call: TRBJ1-1; v_call: TRBV19; d_call: TRBD1; cdr3_nt: TGTGCCAGTAGTGCCGGACAGGGATCCAGTCCCATGAACACTGAAGCTTTCTTT; cdr3_aa: CASSAGQGSSPMNTEAFF
clone_size: few; j_call: TRBJ1-1; v_call: TRBV9; d_call: TRBD1; cdr3_nt: TGTGCCAGCAGCGTTACCGGGACAGGGGACACTGAAGCTTTCTTT; cdr3_aa: CASSVTGTGDTEAFF
clone_size: few; j_call: TRBJ1-1; v_call: TRBV5-4; d_call: NA; cdr3_nt: TGTGCCAGCAGCCCGGGGGGTATAGGGGCCACTGAAGCTTTCTTT; cdr3_aa: CASSPGGIGATEAFF
clone_size: few; j_call: TRBJ2-7; v_call: TRBV15; d_call: TRBD2; cdr3_nt: TGTGCCACCAGCAGAGGCGGGGGATTTAGTGGCGAGCAGTACTTC; cdr3_aa: CATSRGGGFSGEQYF
clone_size: NA; j_call: TRBJ1-1; v_call: TRBV7-3; d_call: TRBD1; cdr3_nt: TGTGCCAGCAGCTTCCCCCAAACAGGGGGAGAGACTGAAGCTTTCTTT; cdr3_aa: CASSFPQTGGETEAFF
clone_size: few; j_call: TRBJ1-2; v_call: TRBV27; d_call: NA; cdr3_nt: TGTGCCAGCTGGAGGGGCTTCTATGGCTACACCTTC; cdr3_aa: CASWRGFYGYTF
clone_size: few; j_call: TRBJ2-5; v_call: TRBV30; d_call: TRBD2; cdr3_nt: TGTGCCTGGAGTTCCAAGACTAGCGGCCAAGAGACCCAGTACTTC; cdr3_aa: CAWSSKTSGQETQYF
clone_size: few; j_call: TRBJ2-1; v_call: TRBV7-9; d_call: TRBD2; cdr3_nt: TGTGCCAGCAGCTTATTAGCGGGAGGGGAGAGTGAGCAGTTCTTC; cdr3_aa: CASSLLAGGESEQFF
clone_size: few; j_call: TRBJ2-2; v_call: TRBV6-6; d_call: TRBD2; cdr3_nt: TGTGCCAGCAGTACGGGACTAGCGGGAGACACCGGGGAGCTGTTTTTT; cdr3_aa: CASSTGLAGDTGELFF
clone_size: NA; j_call: TRBJ1-1; v_call: TRBV7-8; d_call: TRBD1; cdr3_nt: TGTGCCAGCAGCGCCAGACAGGGCCGGGGCACTGAAGCTTTCTTT; cdr3_aa: CASSARQGRGTEAFF
clone_size: few; j_call: TRBJ1-1; v_call: TRBV2; d_call: NA; cdr3_nt: TGTGCCAGCAGACCAGACGGGGTTGAAGCTTTCTTT; cdr3_aa: CASRPDGVEAFF
clone_size: few; j_call: TRBJ2-7; v_call: TRBV5-1; d_call: NA; cdr3_nt: TGCGCCAGCAGCCGGACAGACTCCTACGAGCAGTACTTC; cdr3_aa: CASSRTDSYEQYF
clone_size: NA; j_call: TRBJ2-7; v_call: TRBV4-1; d_call: TRBD1; cdr3_nt: TGCGCCAGCAGCCACGTCACCGGGACAGGCACCTACGAGCAGTACTTC; cdr3_aa: CASSHVTGTGTYEQYF
clone_size: NA; j_call: TRBJ2-7; v_call: TRBV30; d_call: TRBD2; cdr3_nt: TGTGCCTGGAGGGAAGAAGCGGGGGTCTCCTACGAGCAGTACTTC; cdr3_aa: CAWREEAGVSYEQYF
clone_size: NA; j_call: TRBJ1-5; v_call: TRBV4-2; d_call: NA; cdr3_nt: TGTGCCAGCAGCCAAGATAGCCAGGGGAATCAGCCCCAGCATTTT; cdr3_aa: CASSQDSQGNQPQHF
clone_size: NA; j_call: TRBJ1-5; v_call: TRBV19; d_call: TRBD1; cdr3_nt: TGTGCCAGTGGATGGACAGGGAAGGGCAATCAGCCCCAGCATTTT; cdr3_aa: CASGWTGKGNQPQHF
clone_size: NA; j_call: TRBJ1-2; v_call: TRBV9; d_call: NA; cdr3_nt: TGTGCCAGCAGCGTAGAAACGAGGGGCTACACCTTC; cdr3_aa: CASSVETRGYTF
clone_size: NA; j_call: TRBJ2-5; v_call: TRBV4-2; d_call: NA; cdr3_nt: TGTGCCAGCAGCCAAGATAAAGCGGGAGAGACCCAGTACTTC; cdr3_aa: CASSQDKAGETQYF
clone_size: NA; j_call: TRBJ2-2; v_call: TRBV7-9; d_call: NA; cdr3_nt: TGTGCCAGCAGCCCCTTAGGGACACAGTCCGGGGAGCTGTTTTTT; cdr3_aa: CASSPLGTQSGELFF
clone_size: NA; j_call: TRBJ1-2; v_call: TRBV30; d_call: NA; cdr3_nt: TGTGCCTGCGACAATGACTATGGCTACACCTTC; cdr3_aa: CACDNDYGYTF
clone_size: once; j_call: TRBJ2-1; v_call: TRBV4-1; d_call: NA; cdr3_nt: TGCGCCAGCAGCCATCCGAGAGGGGGAGGGAATGAGCAGTTCTTC; cdr3_aa: CASSHPRGGGNEQFF
clone_size: NA; j_call: TRBJ2-7; v_call: TRBV28; d_call: NA; cdr3_nt: TGTGCCAGCAGCTTTGACTTAAAGAGCTCCTACGAGCAGTACTTC; cdr3_aa: CASSFDLKSSYEQYF
clone_size: NA; j_call: TRBJ1-2; v_call: TRBV6-1; d_call: NA; cdr3_nt: TGTGCCAGCAGTGATTTATTAACTGTCTATGGCTACACCTTC; cdr3_aa: CASSDLLTVYGYTF
clone_size: NA; j_call: TRBJ1-4; v_call: TRBV7-9; d_call: NA; cdr3_nt: TGTGCCAGCAGCTCACAAGACGGGTTTAATGAAAAACTGTTTTTT; cdr3_aa: CASSSQDGFNEKLFF
clone_size: few; j_call: TRBJ2-1; v_call: TRBV7-6; d_call: NA; cdr3_nt: TGTGCCAGCGCAGCGGCCCTTTACAATGAGCAGTTCTTC; cdr3_aa: CASAAALYNEQFF
clone_size: NA; j_call: TRBJ2-7; v_call: TRBV5-1; d_call: TRBD2; cdr3_nt: TGCGCCAGCAGCAACTCCGGGACTAGGAATCGCTACGAGCAGTACTTC; cdr3_aa: CASSNSGTRNRYEQYF
clone_size: NA; j_call: TRBJ2-7; v_call: TRBV11-3; d_call: NA; cdr3_nt: TGTGCCAGCAGCTTTCGTCTCGAGCAGTACTTC; cdr3_aa: CASSFRLEQYF
clone_size: few; j_call: TRBJ2-7; v_call: TRBV6-6; d_call: TRBD2; cdr3_nt: TGTGCCAGCACCCCCAGAGCGGGAGGGACCTACGAGCAGTACTTC; cdr3_aa: CASTPRAGGTYEQYF
clone_size: NA; j_call: TRBJ1-1; v_call: TRBV6-5; d_call: NA; cdr3_nt: TGTGCCAGCAGTTACGGGCACACTGAAGCTTTCTTT; cdr3_aa: CASSYGHTEAFF
clone_size: NA; j_call: TRBJ1-1; v_call: TRBV20-1; d_call: NA; cdr3_nt: TGCAGTTCGGGAGTGAACACTGAAGCTTTCTTT; cdr3_aa: CSSGVNTEAFF
clone_size: NA; j_call: TRBJ2-7; v_call: TRBV2; d_call: NA; cdr3_nt: TGTGCCAGCAGACAGGAATACGAGCAGTACTTC; cdr3_aa: CASRQEYEQYF
clone_size: NA; j_call: TRBJ1-2; v_call: TRBV18; d_call: NA; cdr3_nt: TGTGCCAGCTCCCCGGACACTGACTATGGCTACACCTTC; cdr3_aa: CASSPDTDYGYTF
clone_size: NA; j_call: TRBJ2-1; v_call: TRBV19; d_call: NA; cdr3_nt: TGTGCCAGTAGTCTTAGTGTTGCTGAGCAGTTCTTC; cdr3_aa: CASSLSVAEQFF
clone_size: few; j_call: TRBJ1-5; v_call: TRBV19; d_call: TRBD1; cdr3_nt: TGTGCCAGTAACCTGGGACAGGGGAGAAGCAATCAGCCCCAGCATTTT; cdr3_aa: CASNLGQGRSNQPQHF
clone_size: few; j_call: TRBJ2-1; v_call: TRBV25-1; d_call: NA; cdr3_nt: TGTGCCAGCAACCACCCAGTATACAATGAGCAGTTCTTC; cdr3_aa: CASNHPVYNEQFF
clone_size: few; j_call: TRBJ2-7; v_call: TRBV11-2; d_call: TRBD1; cdr3_nt: TGTGCCAGCAGCCAAACTGGGACAGGGGGCTCTGACGAGCAGTACTTC; cdr3_aa: CASSQTGTGGSDEQYF